The text below deals with one TCR beta chain. With a much larger clone just one base away, this may be a read error. Germline V lookup: CDR1 SEHNR, CDR2 FQNEAQ (reference sequence). The CDR3 extends over 13 amino acids. Trimming shortened V by 1 base and J by 3 bases, and 6 bases separated the two germline ends. TCRdb reanalysed the RT-PCR reads using MiXCR and keeps one entry per CDR3 protein. The sample contains a few hundred thousand distinct CDR3 sequences, about 14% of which appear only once. This sample is part of a study of patients and donors after allogeneic stem cell transplantation. This rearrangement joins TRBV7-9 to TRBJ1-2; no firm D call. The sequenced sample was blood, either unsorted or a sorted T cell fraction (not recorded which). The source is a human donor who was either an allogeneic HSCT recipient or a stem cell or donor lymphocyte infusion donor (not recorded which). It is not recorded whose cells these are; they may come from a transplant donor. In nucleotides, the CDR3 is TGTGCCAGCAGCTTAGACACCGACTATGGCTACACCTTC. As protein: CASSLDTDYGYTF. Drawing the rest from reference TRBV7-9 and TRBJ1-2, the complete variable domain is DTGVSQNPRHKITKRGQNVTFRCDPISEHNRLYWYRQTLGQGPEFLTYFQNEAQLEKSRLLSDRFSAERPKGSFSTLEIQRTEQGDSAMYLCASSLDTDYGYTFGSGTRLTVV.